This record concerns one T cell receptor (beta chain) sequence. Produced via immunoSEQ multiplex PCR; TCRdb's table is partial and in-frame only. This table has roughly 150,000 clones, 70% to 90% appearing once. The data stem from a study of blood T cell repertoires in COVID-19. The ends were cut back, 5 bases at V and 6 bases at J, with 13 bases in the middle. Germline lookup yields CDR1 SQVTM and CDR2 ANQGSEA. The CDR3 totals 13 residues. The clonotype was recovered from a man aged 55 to 69 with acute or convalescent COVID-19. The sequenced material came from peripheral blood. The chain is built from TRBV29-1 and TRBJ2-2; D is unclear. The CDR3 spells CSVLAGIAGELFF. The CDR3 DNA reads TGCAGCGTTCTTGCCGGTATCGCCGGGGAGCTGTTTTTT.